Below are 7 T cell receptor beta chains sequenced from a single sample in a study of spatial heterogeneity in lung cancer. The time point is: sample taken at primary tumor resection. TCRdb reanalysed the 5' RACE reads using MiXCR and keeps one entry per CDR3 protein. The sample consists of 2,500 to 3,500 distinct CDR3 sequences, roughly 4.7% of them appearing once. The sequencing here drew on normal lung tissue next to the tumor, taken at surgery. The receptors originated from a male donor with early-stage non-small cell lung cancer.

The sample holds a few counts of this clonotype. The V gene is TRBV7-2, the J gene TRBJ1-1; no clear D. Trimming pared 4 bases from V and 1 base from J, leaving 7 bases between. Germline CDR1 and CDR2: SGHTA and FQGNSA. The CDR3 runs to 13 residues. CDR3 DNA: TGTGCCAGCAGCTCCCAGCCGAACACTGAAGCTTTCTTT. Its translation: CASSSQPNTEAFF.

This clonotype appeared a few times. The J gene is TRBJ2-3, the V gene TRBV10-3; TRBD2 matches 9 bases. The germline V gene has CDR1 ENHRY and CDR2 SYGVKD. This CDR3 has 13 amino acids. The V segment lost 9 bases and the J segment 2 bases; nucleotides outside the gene matches: 3. The CDR3 reads CAMTSGPTDTQYF. The CDR3 DNA reads as TGTGCCATGACTAGCGGCCCCACAGATACGCAGTATTTT.

This clonotype is classed as medium-sized. In DNA, the CDR3 is TGTGCCAGTAGTATAGGGATACTAGAGCACAATGAGCAGTTCTTC. Its translation is CASSIGILEHNEQFF. This chain uses TRBV19 with TRBJ2-1; tentatively, D is TRBD2 (5 bases). The CDR3 runs 15 residues. The germline CDR1 and CDR2 sequences are LNHDA and SQIVND (reference sequence). The V end lost 1 base, the J end lost 5 bases, and 12 bases lay between the germline ends.

By frequency in the sample, this clonotype is medium-sized. The V call is TRBV9, the J call TRBJ2-2, with D tentatively TRBD1 or TRBD2 (6 bases each). Germline loops: CDR1 SGDLS, CDR2 YYNGEE. The CDR3 consists of 13 residues. The V end was cut by 4 bases, the J end by 6 bases, with 10 bases between. The CDR3 loop reads CASSSRGPGELFF. The CDR3 DNA reads as TGTGCCAGCAGCTCCCGGGGGCCCGGGGAGCTGTTTTTT.

This clonotype rates as medium-sized (0.01 to 0.1%). This chain links TRBV5-6 with TRBJ2-1; 8 bases line up with TRBD1. This CDR3 region has 15 residues. The V gene end was trimmed by 0 bases and the J gene end by 6 bases; junction bases not matched to a gene: 5. Germline-derived CDR1 and CDR2 are SGHDT and YYEEEE. The DNA of the CDR3 is TGTGCCAGCAGCTTGGCCTACAGGGGGTTCAATGAGCAGTTCTTC. Translation gives CASSLAYRGFNEQFF.

This clonotype is medium-sized by share. This rearrangement joins TRBV5-4 to TRBJ2-7, with 7 bases that match TRBD1. CDR3 length: 14 amino acids. Trimming took 2 bases from V and 2 from J; bases not matched to a gene: 4. Germline loops: CDR1 SGHNT, CDR2 YYREEE (reference sequence). Written as DNA, the CDR3 is TGTGCCAGCAGCTTTCAGGGGGTTCCCTACGAGCAGTACTTC. This sequence encodes CASSFQGVPYEQYF.

Judged by abundance, this clonotype is medium-sized. The chain joins TRBV24-1 to TRBJ2-4; 7 positions match TRBD1. V was pared by 9 bases and J by 8 bases, with 15 bases of the junction left unmatched. Per germline, CDR1 KGHDR and CDR2 SFDVKD. This CDR3 spans 15 amino acids. CDR3 bases: TGTGCCACCGGGGACAGCGGCGTCGCAGAAGACATTCAGTACTTC. Translated, it gives CATGDSGVAEDIQYF.